One and the same sample provided the 15 T cell receptor beta chains below, sequenced in a study of T cell changes during pregnancy in multiple sclerosis. Sequencing was performed with immunoSEQ multiplex PCR; in TCRdb, only in-frame clones are kept and a portion is missing. Of 40,000 to 65,000 clones in the sample, 85% to 95% are singletons; the top ten hold under 0.3%. The input for sequencing was CD4+ T cells from peripheral blood mononuclear cells, taken in the third trimester of pregnancy. The receptors stem from a female donor with multiple sclerosis, enrolled in a pregnancy study.

This chain links TRBV11-2 with TRBJ1-5, with TRBD1 matching over 7 bases. This CDR3 has 15 amino acids. Germline assignment: CDR1 SGHAT and CDR2 FQNNGV. The V segment lost 3 bases and the J segment 3 bases; nucleotides outside the gene matches: 5. The CDR3, as DNA: TGTGCCAGCAGCTTGGGTGGACAGGACAATCAGCCCCAGCATTTT. This codes for CASSLGGQDNQPQHF.

The chain couples TRBV7-8 to TRBJ2-1; 8 bases match TRBD2. V shed 5 bases and J 9 bases; nucleotides not matched to a gene: 6. Germline V gives CDR1 SGHVS, CDR2 FQNEAQ. This CDR3 spans 13 amino acids. As DNA, the CDR3 is TGTGCCAGCAGCCAATTCGCGGGGGGTGAGCAGTTCTTC. Protein product: CASSQFAGGEQFF.

The gene calls are TRBV30 and TRBJ2-5; 8 bases match TRBD1. The length of the CDR3 is 15 residues. J gave up 4 bases and V 0 bases, and 7 bases lay outside the gene matches. CDR1 is GTSNPN, CDR2 SVGIG, per germline (reference sequence). For the CDR3, the DNA is TGTGCCTGGAGTGTAACCGGAGGACAGGGAGAGACCCAGTACTTC. Its translation: CAWSVTGGQGETQYF.

The chain couples TRBV9 to TRBJ1-1, with D tentatively TRBD1 (6 bases). Germline assignment: CDR1 SGDLS and CDR2 YYNGEE. The V end was cut by 4 bases, the J end by 4 bases, with 14 bases between. The CDR3 spans 14 residues. As DNA, the CDR3 is TGTGCCAGCAGCCCTGGCGGGGGCATCACTGAAGCTTTCTTT. This translates into CASSPGGGITEAFF.

V gene TRBV18 combines with J gene TRBJ1-2; TRBD1 matches at 12 bases. This CDR3 is 14 amino acids long. Germline CDR1 and CDR2: KGHSH and LQKENI. V was pared by 6 bases and J by 7 bases, with 6 bases of the junction left unmatched. The CDR3 loop is CASSQGQGAGGYTF. The CDR3, as DNA: TGTGCCAGCTCCCAGGGACAGGGGGCAGGTGGCTACACCTTC.

In its sample, this clone is medium-sized. The rearrangement links TRBV9 to TRBJ2-7; possibly TRBD1 for D (5 bases). The V end lost 0 bases, the J end lost 5 bases, and 12 bases lay between the germline ends. Per the germline V gene, CDR1 is SGDLS and CDR2 is YYNGEE. This CDR3 has 14 residues. CDR3 bases: TGTGCCAGCAGCGTAGCAGCCCAGGGAAACGAGCAGTACTTC. Translation gives CASSVAAQGNEQYF. The full variable domain, rest sourced from reference TRBV9 and TRBJ2-7, is DSGVTQTPKHLITATGQRVTLRCSPRSGDLSVYWYQQSLDQGLQFLIQYYNGEERAKGNILERFSAQQFPDLHSELNLSSLELGDSALYFCASSVAAQGNEQYFGPGTRLTVT.

The rearrangement links TRBV7-8 to TRBJ2-7; no firm D call. This CDR3 comprises 14 residues. Deletions cut 5 bases from V and 0 bases from J, with 11 bases between. From germline, CDR1 is SGHVS and CDR2 FQNEAQ. CDR3 loop: CASSRATASYEQYF. CDR3 coding DNA: TGTGCCAGCAGCCGAGCTACAGCCTCCTACGAGCAGTACTTC.

The genes are TRBV5-1 and TRBJ1-1; D is perhaps TRBD1 (5 bases). The V gene's germline CDR1 is SGHRS and CDR2 YFSETQ. Trimming took 4 bases from V and 2 from J, leaving 9 bases between them. The CDR3 is made up of 13 amino acids. The CDR3 protein is CASSIGQNTEAFF. CDR3 DNA: TGCGCCAGCAGCATCGGACAAAACACTGAAGCTTTCTTT.

The chain joins TRBV5-1 to TRBJ2-5; D might be TRBD2 (5 bases). The CDR3 length is 15 residues. Trimming removed 0 bases from V and 3 bases from J, with 12 bases in between. Germline V gene lookup returns CDR1 SGHRS and CDR2 YFSETQ. The CDR3 loop reads CASSLERAIKETQYF. As DNA, the CDR3 is TGCGCCAGCAGCTTGGAGAGGGCTATTAAAGAGACCCAGTACTTC.

Here the CDR3 reads CASRSQGVNTEAFF. The CDR3 coding sequence is TGTGCCAGTAGAAGCCAGGGGGTGAACACTGAAGCTTTCTTT. This chain uses TRBV19 with TRBJ1-1; 7 bases match TRBD1. V shed 6 bases, J shed 0 bases, and the junction held 4 bases outside the gene matches. CDR1 LNHDA and CDR2 SQIVND come from the germline V gene (reference sequence). The CDR3 loop spans 14 amino acids.

The chain couples TRBV5-1 to TRBJ2-7; D may be TRBD2 (5 bases). Trimming cost V 0 bases and J 6 bases, with 13 bases left between them. CDR1 and CDR2 from the germline V gene are SGHRS and YFSETQ. The CDR3 runs 14 residues. CDR3 bases: TGCGCCAGCAGCTTGGATACGGGATCGCGCGAGCAGTACTTC. It encodes CASSLDTGSREQYF.

The V call is TRBV19, the J call TRBJ2-1; possibly TRBD1 for D (5 bases). Trimming removed 5 bases from V and 4 bases from J, with 12 bases in between. The CDR3 loop spans 14 amino acids. Germline CDR1 is LNHDA and CDR2 is SQIVND (reference sequence). In DNA form, the CDR3 reads TGTGCCAGTAGTTCGAGAAGGGGTTACAATGAGCAGTTCTTC. It codes for CASSSRRGYNEQFF.

This clone showed up just once. CDR3 loop: CAWGLLKRGYTF. In DNA, the CDR3 is TGTGCCTGGGGGCTTCTGAAGCGGGGCTACACCTTC. The V and J genes are TRBV30 and TRBJ1-2; no definite D call. Germline V CDR1 and CDR2: GTSNPN, SVGIG (reference sequence). The CDR3 has 12 amino acids. Between the trimmed V and J ends, which lost 5 bases and 8 bases, there was a span of 15 bases.

V is TRBV10-3 and J is TRBJ2-1, with 11 nucleotides matching TRBD2. Trimming cost V 0 bases and J 5 bases; bases outside gene matches: 6. This CDR3 is built from 17 residues. Germline V gene data show CDR1 as ENHRY and CDR2 as SYGVKD. CDR3 in amino acids: CAISESLAGGPNNEQFF. The CDR3, as DNA: TGTGCCATCAGTGAGTCGCTAGCGGGAGGCCCCAACAATGAGCAGTTCTTC.

The chain links TRBV5-1 to TRBJ1-4, with 7 nucleotides matching TRBD1. This CDR3 contains 16 residues. With V trimmed by 4 bases and J by 3 bases, 9 bases remained unmatched. Germline loops: CDR1 SGHRS, CDR2 YFSETQ. This CDR3 reads CASSLSVGTANEKLFF. CDR3 nucleotide sequence: TGCGCCAGCAGCCTATCAGTCGGGACAGCTAATGAAAAACTGTTTTTT.